Listed below are T cell receptor beta chains from one sample, sequenced in a study of blood T cells in healthy people across ages. TCRdb ran MiXCR on the 5' RACE reads and lists one entry per CDR3 protein. The data contain about 1.1 million distinct CDR3 sequences, roughly two fifths of them seen just once; the ten biggest clones take up around 12%. The sample taken for sequencing was blood. Every receptor here comes from a man between 18 and 35 years old in good health. The CDR3 runs from the conserved cysteine through the conserved F or W. The D gene is left open where the match is weak. Where a row states a size, it is once, few, many or the class of an expanded clone; other rows omit it.

TRBV12-3/TRBV12-4	TRBJ1-2	few	TRBD1	CASSRQGSRSGYTF	TGTGCCAGCAGTCGACAGGGGTCCAGGAGTGGCTACACCTTC
TRBV29-1	TRBJ2-3	.	.	CSVETLLTDTQYF	TGCAGCGTTGAAACTCTCCTCACAGATACGCAGTATTTT
TRBV5-1	TRBJ2-1	.	.	CASSFAREWSYNEQFF	TGCGCCAGCAGCTTTGCCAGGGAATGGTCCTACAATGAGCAGTTCTTC
TRBV6-1	TRBJ2-3	few	TRBD1	CASSARTGGEDTQYF	TGTGCCAGCAGTGCGAGGACAGGGGGAGAAGATACGCAGTATTTT
TRBV14	TRBJ1-1	.	.	CASSRLIGVNTEAFF	TGTGCCAGCAGCCGACTAATAGGTGTGAACACTGAAGCTTTCTTT
TRBV2	TRBJ1-5	.	.	CASRHEGSSNQPQHF	TGTGCCAGCAGACACGAGGGCAGTAGCAATCAGCCCCAGCATTTT
TRBV12-3/TRBV12-4	TRBJ1-6	few	.	CASSRGSRLNSYNSPLHF	TGTGCCAGCTCGCGGGGCTCCCGGCTAAACTCCTATAATTCACCCCTCCACTTT
TRBV7-2	TRBJ2-1	many	.	CASSYGTYNEQFF	TGTGCCAGCAGCTACGGGACGTACAATGAGCAGTTCTTC
TRBV5-1	TRBJ2-7	.	.	CASSLTTNRDLTYEQYF	TGCGCCAGCAGCTTGACGACAAACCGGGACCTCACCTACGAGCAGTACTTC
TRBV29-1	TRBJ1-2	few	TRBD1	CSVVKTGGFGGYTF	TGCAGCGTTGTTAAGACAGGGGGTTTTGGTGGCTACACCTTC
TRBV6-2/TRBV6-3	TRBJ1-1	few	.	CASGTGVVRDTEAFF	TGTGCCAGTGGGACCGGGGTCGTCCGGGACACTGAAGCTTTCTTT
TRBV4-1	TRBJ1-2	.	.	CASRPRPQVDYGYTF	TGCGCCAGCAGACCCCGTCCCCAGGTGGACTATGGCTACACCTTC
TRBV5-4	TRBJ1-2	.	TRBD1	CASSLGPGTANYGYTF	TGTGCCAGCAGCTTGGGGCCGGGGACAGCTAACTATGGCTACACCTTC
TRBV6-2/TRBV6-3	TRBJ2-1	.	.	CASSYKLDEQFF	TGTGCCAGCAGTTACAAGCTAGATGAGCAGTTCTTC
TRBV5-5	TRBJ1-1	.	.	CASSLVEYTEAFF	TGTGCCAGCAGCTTGGTTGAGTACACTGAAGCTTTCTTT
TRBV4-3	TRBJ1-3	.	.	CASSQEPDSGNTIYF	TGCGCCAGCAGCCAAGAACCAGACTCTGGAAACACCATATATTTT
TRBV4-3	TRBJ2-2	.	.	CAGSQEGTNTGELFF	TGCGCCGGCAGCCAAGAAGGAACCAACACCGGGGAGCTGTTTTTT
TRBV29-1	TRBJ2-3	.	TRBD2	CSGRGGGDTQYF	TGCAGCGGGCGCGGGGGGGGAGATACGCAGTATTTT
TRBV10-3	TRBJ2-5	.	.	CAISESREGVQYF	TGTGCCATCAGTGAGTCGAGGGAGGGGGTTCAGTACTTC
TRBV24-1	TRBJ2-1	.	TRBD1	CATSDFWSGGGEQFF	TGTGCCACCAGTGATTTCTGGTCAGGGGGCGGTGAGCAGTTCTTC
TRBV9	TRBJ2-1	.	.	CASSVGETVQFF	TGTGCCAGCAGCGTAGGGGAGACGGTGCAGTTCTTC
TRBV29-1	TRBJ2-1	many	TRBD1	CSVARDRAYNEQFF	TGCAGCGTTGCTAGGGACAGAGCCTACAATGAGCAGTTCTTC
TRBV7-2	TRBJ1-2	.	.	CASSLAAGRSPYGYTF	TGTGCCAGCAGCTTAGCGGCGGGACGAAGCCCCTATGGCTACACCTTC
TRBV19	TRBJ1-2	few	TRBD1	CASGRGGYGYTF	TGTGCCAGTGGCAGGGGGGGCTATGGCTACACCTTC
TRBV20-1	TRBJ1-4	few	.	CSARDPGQTNEKLFF	TGCAGTGCTAGAGATCCGGGGCAGACTAATGAAAAACTGTTTTTT
TRBV9	TRBJ2-6	few	.	CASSVEVEPSGANVLTF	TGTGCCAGCAGCGTAGAAGTAGAGCCCTCTGGGGCCAACGTCCTGACTTTC
TRBV27	TRBJ2-3	.	.	CASSLSRTHRTDTQYF	TGTGCCAGCAGTTTAAGCCGAACACACCGCACAGATACGCAGTATTTT
TRBV28	TRBJ1-1	.	.	CASSGDIHTEAFF	TGTGCCAGCAGTGGCGACATACACACTGAAGCCTTCTTT
TRBV4-3	TRBJ2-5	few	TRBD2	CASSQKTGTTKETQYF	TGCGCCAGCAGCCAAAAGACCGGGACTACTAAAGAGACCCAGTACTTC
TRBV25-1	TRBJ2-3	few	.	CASSEYETLTDTQYF	TGTGCCAGCAGTGAATATGAGACACTCACAGATACGCAGTATTTT
TRBV12-3/TRBV12-4	TRBJ2-3	few	.	CASSTDVALDTQYF	TGTGCCAGCAGTACCGACGTGGCTCTCGATACGCAGTATTTT
TRBV6-6	TRBJ2-5	few	TRBD1	CASSYFTGGEETQYF	TGTGCCAGCAGTTACTTCACAGGGGGCGAAGAGACCCAGTACTTC
TRBV12-3/TRBV12-4	TRBJ1-5	.	.	CASSLALGWQPQHF	TGTGCCAGCAGTTTAGCGCTGGGGTGGCAGCCCCAGCATTTT
TRBV21-1	TRBJ2-3	few	.	CASSKTTDTQYF	TGTGCCAGCAGCAAAACAACAGATACGCAGTATTTT
TRBV4-3	TRBJ2-3	.	.	CASSQDTTPTDTQYF	TGCGCCAGCAGCCAAGACACCACCCCCACAGATACGCAGTATTTT
TRBV4-3	TRBJ1-5	.	TRBD1	CASSQAGTGGYQPQHF	TGCGCCAGTAGCCAAGCCGGGACAGGGGGTTATCAGCCCCAGCATTTT
TRBV3-1	TRBJ2-2	.	.	CASSQDIRILVVGELFF	TGTGCCAGCAGCCAAGATATAAGGATATTGGTAGTCGGGGAGCTGTTTTTT
TRBV27	TRBJ2-1	few	.	CASSLSVPGSGRPYNEQFF	TGTGCCAGCAGTTTATCGGTCCCGGGTAGCGGACGGCCCTACAATGAGCAGTTCTTC
TRBV20-1	TRBJ2-7	.	TRBD1	CSAGKPGQGAYEQYF	TGCAGTGCTGGTAAACCGGGACAGGGGGCCTACGAGCAGTACTTC